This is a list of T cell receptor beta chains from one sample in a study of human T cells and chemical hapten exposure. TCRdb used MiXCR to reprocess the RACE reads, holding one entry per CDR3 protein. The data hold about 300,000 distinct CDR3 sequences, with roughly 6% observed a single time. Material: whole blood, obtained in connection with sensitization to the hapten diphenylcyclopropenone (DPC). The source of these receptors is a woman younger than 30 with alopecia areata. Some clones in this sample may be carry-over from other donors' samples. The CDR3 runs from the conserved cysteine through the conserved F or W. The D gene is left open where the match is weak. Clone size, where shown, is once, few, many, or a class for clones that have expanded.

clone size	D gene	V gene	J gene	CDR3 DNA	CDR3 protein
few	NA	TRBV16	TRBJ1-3	TGTGCCAGCAGCGTGGGACCTTACGGGGGAAACACCATATATTTT	CASSVGPYGGNTIYF
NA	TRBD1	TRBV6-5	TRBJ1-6	TGTGCCAGCAGTCGAACTGGGACAGCTGTTAATTCACCCCTCCACTTT	CASSRTGTAVNSPLHF
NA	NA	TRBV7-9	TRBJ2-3	TGTGCCAGCAGCCCTAGAGACAGGCCGGGCACAGATACGCAGTATTTT	CASSPRDRPGTDTQYF
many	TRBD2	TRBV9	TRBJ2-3	TGTGCCAGCAGCCTCTCAGCGGGAGCTACGCAGTATTTT	CASSLSAGATQYF
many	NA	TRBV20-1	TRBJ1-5	TGCAGTGCTCCATTGGGGAACCCTAGGGGAGGGGGCAATCAGCCCCAGCATTTT	CSAPLGNPRGGGNQPQHF
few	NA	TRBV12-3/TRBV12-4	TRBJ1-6	TGTGCCAGCAGCCGGGGGGCCAATAATTCACCCCTCCACTTT	CASSRGANNSPLHF
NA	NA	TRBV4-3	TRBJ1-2	TGCGCCAGCAGCCAAGAGAGAGGCCAGGGATATGGCTACACCTTC	CASSQERGQGYGYTF
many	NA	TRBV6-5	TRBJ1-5	TGTGCCAGCAACCCGGGGTTCCGGGTCGGACAGCCCCAGCATTTT	CASNPGFRVGQPQHF
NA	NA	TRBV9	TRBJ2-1	TGTGCCAGCAGCGGAGGCGGTCTCTACAATGAGCAGTTCTTC	CASSGGGLYNEQFF
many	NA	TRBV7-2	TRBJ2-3	TGTGCCAGCAGCAAAGATCGAAGTCAAGCGCAGTATTTT	CASSKDRSQAQYF
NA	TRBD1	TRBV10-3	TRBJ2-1	TGTGCCATCAGTGAGTCCGTGACAGGGGGCCCCGATGAGCAGTTCTTC	CAISESVTGGPDEQFF
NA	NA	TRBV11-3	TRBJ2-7	TGTGCCAGCAGCTTAGGCCCAGGGGCCTACGAGCAGTACTTC	CASSLGPGAYEQYF
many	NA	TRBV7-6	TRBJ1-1	TGTGCCAGCAGCTTATTTGGCGGGAACACTGAAGCTTTCTTT	CASSLFGGNTEAFF
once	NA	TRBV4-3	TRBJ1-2	TGCGCCAGCAGCCAAAACGGGGACTATGGCTACACCTTC	CASSQNGDYGYTF
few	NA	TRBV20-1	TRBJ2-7	TGCAGTGCTCTAGCTTCCCCCACCTACGAGCAGTACTTC	CSALASPTYEQYF
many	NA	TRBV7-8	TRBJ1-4	TGTGCCAGCAGCTTAGCGCTTAGCGCTATGGAAAGGGATGAAAAACTGTTTTTT	CASSLALSAMERDEKLFF
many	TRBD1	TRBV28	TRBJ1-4	TGTGCCAGCAGTCCCCTTGGACAGGACTATACTTTCCGGAGGGAAAAACTGTTTTTT	CASSPLGQDYTFRREKLFF
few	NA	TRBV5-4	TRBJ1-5	TGTGCCAGCAGCCGGGAGGGGGGTCAGCCCCAGCATTTT	CASSREGGQPQHF
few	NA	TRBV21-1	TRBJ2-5	TGTGCCAGCAGCAAGGAGGGGGGTCAAGAGACCCAGTACTTC	CASSKEGGQETQYF
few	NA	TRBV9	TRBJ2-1	TGTGCCAGCAGCCCCCTCGCCTACAATGAGCAGTTCTTC	CASSPLAYNEQFF
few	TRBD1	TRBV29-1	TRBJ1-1	TGCAGCGTTGAAGGGGGGACAGGGAGGACTGAAGCTTTCTTT	CSVEGGTGRTEAFF
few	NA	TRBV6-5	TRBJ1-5	TGTGCCAGCAGTAACGCCGGACCCGGAAATCAGCCCCAGCATTTT	CASSNAGPGNQPQHF
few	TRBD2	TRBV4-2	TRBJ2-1	TGTGCCAGCAGCCAAGGTCTAGCGGGGGACTACAATGAGCAGTTCTTC	CASSQGLAGDYNEQFF
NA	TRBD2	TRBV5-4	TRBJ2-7	TGTGCCAGCAGCCCCGGGGGGAGCGGGGGGGCCGACGAGCAGTACTTC	CASSPGGSGGADEQYF
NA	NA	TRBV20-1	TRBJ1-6	TGCAGTGCTAGCTTTTCACAGGAGCATTCACCCCTCCACTTT	CSASFSQEHSPLHF
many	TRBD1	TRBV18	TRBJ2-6	TGTGCCAGCTCACCGACATCGGGACAGGAAGGGGCCAACGTCCTGACTTTC	CASSPTSGQEGANVLTF
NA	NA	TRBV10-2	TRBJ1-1	TGCGCCAGCAGTGATTCTCCAGGTCCTCCTGAAGCTTTCTTT	CASSDSPGPPEAFF